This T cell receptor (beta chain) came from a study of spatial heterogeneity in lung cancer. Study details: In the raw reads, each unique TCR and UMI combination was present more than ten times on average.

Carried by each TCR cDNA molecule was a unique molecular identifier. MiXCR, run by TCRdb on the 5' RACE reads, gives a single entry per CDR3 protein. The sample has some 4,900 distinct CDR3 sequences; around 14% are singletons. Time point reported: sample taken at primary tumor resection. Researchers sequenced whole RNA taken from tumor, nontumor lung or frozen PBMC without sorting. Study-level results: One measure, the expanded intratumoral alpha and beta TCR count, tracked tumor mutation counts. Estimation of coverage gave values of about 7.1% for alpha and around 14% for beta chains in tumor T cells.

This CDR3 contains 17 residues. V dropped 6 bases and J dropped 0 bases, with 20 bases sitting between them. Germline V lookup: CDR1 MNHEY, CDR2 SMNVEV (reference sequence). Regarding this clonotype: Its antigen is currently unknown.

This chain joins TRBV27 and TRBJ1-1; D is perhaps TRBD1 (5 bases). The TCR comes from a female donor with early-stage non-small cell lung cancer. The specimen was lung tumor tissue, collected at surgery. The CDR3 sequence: CASSHPRSGTLNTEAFF. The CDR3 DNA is TGTGCCAGCAGCCACCCCCGATCAGGGACTTTGAACACTGAAGCTTTCTTT.